This T cell receptor (beta chain) came from a study of T cell responses to AZD1222 COVID-19 vaccine. Study results and limitations: Females outnumbered males among donors, who were mostly white British; clonal diversity was possibly underestimated. The study reported that nearly half of spike-specific TCRs target unmutated variant regions. Sampling captured repertoires only after the peak T cell response.

Method: immunoSEQ multiplex PCR; TCRdb's copy keeps in-frame clones and lacks some. This table holds 95,000 to 100,000 clones, about 81% found once. V lost 4 bases to trimming and J lost 5 bases; unmatched junction nucleotides: 6. Germline lookup yields CDR1 SGHRS and CDR2 YFSETQ. This CDR3 is built from 14 residues. As concerns this clone: Its antigen remains unidentified.

The sample consisted of peripheral blood, taken 28 days after the second AZD1222 dose. This receptor was taken from an adult who received the AZD1222 COVID-19 vaccine. The V call is TRBV5-1, the J call TRBJ2-1; 7 nucleotides align to TRBD2. In nucleotides, the CDR3 is TGCGCCAGCAGCGCCTCGGGACTAAACAATGAGCAGTTCTTC. Its protein product is CASSASGLNNEQFF. Filled out from reference TRBV5-1 and TRBJ2-1, the complete variable domain reads KAGVTQTPRYLIKTRGQQVTLSCSPISGHRSVSWYQQTPGQGLQFLFEYFSETQRNKGNFPGRFSGRQFSNSRSEMNVSTLELGDSALYLCASSASGLNNEQFFGPGTRLTVL.